This TCR beta chain was captured in a study of T cells in localized non-small cell lung cancer. The V gene's germline CDR1 is MDHEN and CDR2 SYDVKM. The CDR3 covers 13 residues. V gave up 8 bases and J gave up 5 bases, with 16 bases separating them. In regard to this clone: Its antigen is not known.

TCRdb's copy holds only in-frame clones and misses some; the assay was immunoSEQ multiplex PCR. The sample shows around 26,000 clones, around 93% of them seen only once. Study-level results: Clonality of T cells reached its maximum in uninvolved adjacent lung, surpassing tumor. In the blood, greater T cell density corresponded to longer overall survival.

The chain combines TRBV28 with TRBJ2-7, with D perhaps TRBD1 or TRBD2 (7 bases each). The sequencing here drew on peripheral blood, taken before any cancer treatment. This clonotype was obtained from a female donor of 60 years or more with stage II squamous cell lung carcinoma. The CDR3 DNA is TGTGCCAGCCAGGGGGGGGGCAGAGACGAGCAGTACTTC. This encodes CASQGGGRDEQYF.